Listed below are T cell receptor beta chains from one sample, sequenced in a study of blood T cell repertoires in COVID-19. Assay: immunoSEQ multiplex PCR; the TCRdb copy retains only in-frame clones and omits some. The data hold 150,000 to 200,000 clones, with 80% to 95% observed a single time. Sequencing input: peripheral blood. The receptors here all came from a woman aged 55-70 years with COVID-19, enrolled during active disease. The CDR3 runs from the conserved cysteine through the conserved F or W. D genes are given only for firm matches. For some rows the clone size is stated as once, few or many, or as a class when expanded; others skip it.

size: .
D: .
J: TRBJ1-5
V: TRBV28
DNA: TGTGCCAGCAGTGATACAGGGTTAAGTCAGCCCCAGCATTTT
CDR3: CASSDTGLSQPQHF

size: few
D: TRBD1
J: TRBJ1-1
V: TRBV6-5
DNA: TGTGCCAGCACACAGGGGTGGGGCAATCCTGAAGCTTTCTTT
CDR3: CASTQGWGNPEAFF

size: .
D: TRBD1
J: TRBJ2-7
V: TRBV6-6
DNA: TGTGCCACCACCCAACAGGGGGCGGGCGAGCAGTACTTC
CDR3: CATTQQGAGEQYF

size: .
D: TRBD1
J: TRBJ2-3
V: TRBV5-6
DNA: TGTGCCAGCAACCTATGGCAGGGGGCTGCAGATACGCAGTATTTT
CDR3: CASNLWQGAADTQYF

size: .
D: TRBD1
J: TRBJ1-6
V: TRBV5-8
DNA: TGTGCCAGCAGCCCCGGACAGGGGGGAGATAATTCACCCCTCCACTTT
CDR3: CASSPGQGGDNSPLHF

size: .
D: .
J: TRBJ1-1
V: TRBV7-8
DNA: TGTGCCAGCAGCAAACACAGGGAAACTGAAGCTTTCTTT
CDR3: CASSKHRETEAFF

size: .
D: .
J: TRBJ1-2
V: TRBV10-3
DNA: TGTGCCATCAGCGCTGGAGGGGATGGCTACACCTTC
CDR3: CAISAGGDGYTF

size: .
D: .
J: TRBJ1-1
V: TRBV27
DNA: TGTGCCAGCCCCTTTGGGTGCTCGGGGAGCACTGAAGCTTTCTTT
CDR3: CASPFGCSGSTEAFF

size: .
D: .
J: TRBJ2-2
V: TRBV7-9
DNA: TGTGCCAGCAGCCGCGGACACGTAGACGTCGGGGAGCTGTTTTTT
CDR3: CASSRGHVDVGELFF

size: .
D: .
J: TRBJ2-4
V: TRBV5-1
DNA: TGCGCCAGCAGCTTGACATTCCCAAACATTCAGTACTTC
CDR3: CASSLTFPNIQYF

size: .
D: .
J: TRBJ2-3
V: TRBV3-1/TRBV3-2
DNA: TGTGCCAGCAGCCAAAAAGCGGACGGTACAGATACGCAGTATTTT
CDR3: CASSQKADGTDTQYF

size: .
D: TRBD2
J: TRBJ2-3
V: TRBV18
DNA: TGTGCCAGCTCACAGGGGACTAGCGGGGGATCAGATACGCAGTATTTT
CDR3: CASSQGTSGGSDTQYF

size: .
D: .
J: TRBJ1-3
V: TRBV20-1
DNA: TGCAGTGCCAGTGCCGGGGGGAGCTCTGGAAACACCATATATTTT
CDR3: CSASAGGSSGNTIYF

size: .
D: TRBD2
J: TRBJ2-3
V: TRBV19
DNA: TGTGCCAGTACCCCGACTAGCGGGGTTATCTCGTGGGGTGGGGATACGCAGTATTTT
CDR3: CASTPTSGVISWGGDTQYF

size: .
D: .
J: TRBJ2-1
V: TRBV7-2
DNA: TGTGCCAGCAGCTTAGGGAGCCTGAGGGAGCAGTTCTTC
CDR3: CASSLGSLREQFF

size: .
D: .
J: TRBJ1-1
V: TRBV5-1
DNA: TGCGCCAGCAGCCAGAACCAGGGTGTTACTGAAGCTTTCTTT
CDR3: CASSQNQGVTEAFF

size: .
D: .
J: TRBJ1-1
V: TRBV19
DNA: TGTGCCAGTAGCCCTAACACTGAAGCTTTCTTT
CDR3: CASSPNTEAFF

size: .
D: .
J: TRBJ2-1
V: TRBV21-1
DNA: TGTGCCAGCAGCCAGGGGACTAGTAATGAGCAGTTCTTC
CDR3: CASSQGTSNEQFF

size: .
D: .
J: TRBJ1-5
V: TRBV7-9
DNA: TGTGCCAGCAGCTTAGAGGCGGGGGGCGATCAGCCCCAGCATTTT
CDR3: CASSLEAGGDQPQHF

size: few
D: TRBD1
J: TRBJ1-1
V: TRBV5-1
DNA: TGCGCCAGCAGCTCCGGACAGGGGAACACTGAAGCTTTCTTT
CDR3: CASSSGQGNTEAFF

size: .
D: TRBD2
J: TRBJ2-5
V: TRBV14
DNA: TGTGCCAGCAGCCAAGCTGGCGGGGGGGCCACAGAGACCCAGTACTTC
CDR3: CASSQAGGGATETQYF

size: few
D: .
J: TRBJ2-2
V: TRBV5-1
DNA: TGCGCCAGCAGCTTGGCAGGGGTCGGGGAGCTGTTTTTT
CDR3: CASSLAGVGELFF

size: .
D: TRBD1
J: TRBJ1-1
V: TRBV6-2/TRBV6-3
DNA: TGTGCCAGCAGTTACACAGGGGACACTGAAGCTTTCTTT
CDR3: CASSYTGDTEAFF

size: .
D: TRBD1
J: TRBJ1-1
V: TRBV2
DNA: TGTGCCAGCGGAGGGGACAGGGAAGCTTTCTTT
CDR3: CASGGDREAFF

size: .
D: .
J: TRBJ1-1
V: TRBV19
DNA: TGTGCCAGTAGTAAAATCGGGAACACTGAAGCTTTCTTT
CDR3: CASSKIGNTEAFF

size: .
D: .
J: TRBJ1-1
V: TRBV18
DNA: TGTGCCAGCTCACCACGCCTTTCGGGTTTAAACACTGAAGCTTTCTTT
CDR3: CASSPRLSGLNTEAFF

size: .
D: .
J: TRBJ2-2
V: TRBV9
DNA: TGTGCCAGCAGCGTAGAGGTGACACCCGAAACCGGGGAGCTGTTTTTT
CDR3: CASSVEVTPETGELFF

size: .
D: .
J: TRBJ2-6
V: TRBV7-3
DNA: TGTGCCAGCAGCTTAGGTGGAGGAGGGGCCAACGTCCTGACTTTC
CDR3: CASSLGGGGANVLTF